These T cell receptor beta chains were read from a single sample in a study of shared clonotypes between healthy human individuals. Here immunoSEQ multiplex PCR was the method, and the copy in TCRdb shows in-frame clones only, minus some. The sample shows approximately 2.3 million clones, over 90% of them seen only once. Input material: naive CD4+ T cells from PBMCs. These receptors came from a man between 18 and 29 years old in good health. Some clones in this sample may be carry-over from other donors' samples. Each CDR3 is given with its conserved first and last residue. The D gene is left open where the match is weak. Size values are once, few and many counts, or a class for expanded clones, and some rows have none.

len: 17
j_gene: TRBJ2-2
abundance: .
v_gene: TRBV5-6
d_gene: TRBD1
CDR3aa: CASSLDWTGPNTGELFF
CDR3nt: TGTGCCAGCAGCTTGGACTGGACAGGCCCGAACACCGGGGAGCTGTTTTTT

len: 16
j_gene: TRBJ1-3
abundance: .
v_gene: TRBV28
d_gene: .
CDR3aa: CASSLLGTFSGNTIYF
CDR3nt: TGTGCCAGCAGTTTATTGGGAACCTTCTCTGGAAACACCATATATTTT

len: 19
j_gene: TRBJ1-3
abundance: .
v_gene: TRBV21-1
d_gene: .
CDR3aa: CASSNGAPPREDSGNTIYF
CDR3nt: TGTGCCAGCAGCAATGGGGCTCCCCCCAGGGAAGACTCTGGAAACACCATATATTTT

len: 14
j_gene: TRBJ1-4
abundance: .
v_gene: TRBV2
d_gene: .
CDR3aa: CASCRDGTNEKLFF
CDR3nt: TGTGCCAGCTGCAGGGACGGCACTAATGAAAAACTGTTTTTT

len: 15
j_gene: TRBJ1-1
abundance: .
v_gene: TRBV4-1
d_gene: .
CDR3aa: CASSQGRTSISEAFF
CDR3nt: TGCGCCAGCAGCCAAGGAAGGACCTCTATTTCGGAAGCTTTCTTT

len: 17
j_gene: TRBJ1-3
abundance: .
v_gene: TRBV4-1
d_gene: .
CDR3aa: CASSPLGRSVSGNTIYF
CDR3nt: TGCGCCAGCAGCCCTTTAGGAAGGTCCGTCTCTGGAAACACCATATATTTT

len: 18
j_gene: TRBJ2-2
abundance: once
v_gene: TRBV18
d_gene: TRBD2
CDR3aa: CASSPGIAGNANTGELFF
CDR3nt: TGTGCCAGCTCACCTGGGATAGCGGGGAATGCGAACACCGGGGAGCTGTTTTTT

len: 17
j_gene: TRBJ2-1
abundance: .
v_gene: TRBV5-1
d_gene: TRBD2
CDR3aa: CASSLPPTSGSYNEQFF
CDR3nt: TGCGCCAGCAGCCTGCCCCCCACTAGCGGCTCCTACAATGAGCAGTTCTTC

len: 13
j_gene: TRBJ2-7
abundance: .
v_gene: TRBV5-1
d_gene: .
CDR3aa: CASSLGQHDEQYF
CDR3nt: TGCGCCAGCAGCTTGGGACAGCACGACGAGCAGTACTTC

len: 14
j_gene: TRBJ2-2
abundance: once
v_gene: TRBV5-5
d_gene: TRBD1
CDR3aa: CASSGRQGPGELFF
CDR3nt: TGTGCCAGCAGCGGAAGACAGGGTCCCGGGGAGCTGTTTTTT

len: 13
j_gene: TRBJ1-2
abundance: .
v_gene: TRBV7-9
d_gene: TRBD1
CDR3aa: CASSLGQHYGYTF
CDR3nt: TGTGCCAGCAGCTTGGGACAGCACTATGGCTACACCTTC

len: 13
j_gene: TRBJ1-2
abundance: .
v_gene: TRBV6-4
d_gene: .
CDR3aa: CASSQAWGYGYTF
CDR3nt: TGTGCCAGCAGCCAAGCCTGGGGCTATGGCTACACCTTC

len: 14
j_gene: TRBJ1-2
abundance: .
v_gene: TRBV4-2
d_gene: .
CDR3aa: CASSQAPTESGYTF
CDR3nt: TGTGCCAGCAGCCAAGCGCCGACAGAGAGCGGCTACACCTTC

len: 18
j_gene: TRBJ2-7
abundance: once
v_gene: TRBV28
d_gene: TRBD2
CDR3aa: CASSLGRSVAGFPCEQYF
CDR3nt: TGTGCCAGCAGTTTAGGCAGATCTGTAGCGGGATTCCCTTGCGAGCAGTACTTC

len: 14
j_gene: TRBJ2-7
abundance: .
v_gene: TRBV10-3
d_gene: .
CDR3aa: CAISEGRDSYEQYF
CDR3nt: TGTGCCATCAGTGAGGGCAGGGACTCCTACGAGCAGTACTTC

len: 17
j_gene: TRBJ2-3
abundance: once
v_gene: TRBV28
d_gene: TRBD2
CDR3aa: CASMASGRAYLTDTQYF
CDR3nt: TGTGCCAGCATGGCCAGCGGGAGGGCTTATCTCACAGATACGCAGTATTTT

len: 13
j_gene: TRBJ2-7
abundance: .
v_gene: TRBV27
d_gene: .
CDR3aa: CASSSPSEYEQYF
CDR3nt: TGTGCCAGCAGTTCCCCGTCCGAGTACGAGCAGTACTTC

len: 14
j_gene: TRBJ2-7
abundance: .
v_gene: TRBV6-5
d_gene: .
CDR3aa: CASSRVRGNYEQYF
CDR3nt: TGTGCCAGCAGCCGAGTGCGGGGTAACTACGAGCAGTACTTC

len: 14
j_gene: TRBJ2-7
abundance: once
v_gene: TRBV14
d_gene: TRBD1
CDR3aa: CASSNRGVSYEQYF
CDR3nt: TGTGCCAGCAGCAACAGGGGAGTATCCTACGAGCAGTACTTC

len: 14
j_gene: TRBJ2-7
abundance: .
v_gene: TRBV7-2
d_gene: TRBD2
CDR3aa: CASSPKGGRYEQYF
CDR3nt: TGTGCCAGCAGCCCGAAGGGAGGGCGGTACGAGCAGTACTTC

len: 15
j_gene: TRBJ2-1
abundance: .
v_gene: TRBV2
d_gene: TRBD2
CDR3aa: CASSESSGSFNEQFF
CDR3nt: TGTGCCAGCAGTGAGTCGAGCGGGAGCTTCAATGAGCAGTTCTTC

len: 15
j_gene: TRBJ1-2
abundance: .
v_gene: TRBV15
d_gene: .
CDR3aa: CATSPGMSTNYGYTF
CDR3nt: TGTGCCACCAGCCCAGGAATGAGTACTAACTATGGCTACACCTTC

len: 15
j_gene: TRBJ2-7
abundance: once
v_gene: TRBV7-9
d_gene: TRBD1
CDR3aa: CASSLGQGLGNEQYF
CDR3nt: TGTGCCAGCAGCCTCGGACAGGGGCTGGGGAACGAGCAGTACTTC

len: 17
j_gene: TRBJ2-3
abundance: .
v_gene: TRBV18
d_gene: .
CDR3aa: CASSPKSQFSLTDTQYF
CDR3nt: TGTGCCAGCTCACCTAAATCCCAGTTCAGTCTAACAGATACGCAGTATTTT

len: 15
j_gene: TRBJ2-3
abundance: .
v_gene: TRBV7-6
d_gene: TRBD2
CDR3aa: CASSPNRGVTDTQYF
CDR3nt: TGTGCCAGCAGCCCGAATCGGGGGGTCACAGATACGCAGTATTTT

len: 15
j_gene: TRBJ2-2
abundance: .
v_gene: TRBV6-5
d_gene: .
CDR3aa: CASSYRGAGTGELFF
CDR3nt: TGTGCCAGCAGTTACAGGGGCGCGGGCACCGGGGAGCTGTTTTTT

len: 15
j_gene: TRBJ1-1
abundance: once
v_gene: TRBV27
d_gene: TRBD1
CDR3aa: CASKQRRDRNSEAFF
CDR3nt: TGTGCCAGCAAACAAAGGCGGGACAGAAATTCTGAAGCTTTCTTT

len: 11
j_gene: TRBJ2-3
abundance: .
v_gene: TRBV7-2
d_gene: .
CDR3aa: CASSDPYTQYF
CDR3nt: TGTGCCAGCTCCGACCCTTATACGCAGTATTTT

len: 14
j_gene: TRBJ1-3
abundance: .
v_gene: TRBV7-9
d_gene: .
CDR3aa: CASSSHDSGNTIYF
CDR3nt: TGTGCCAGCAGCTCCCACGACTCTGGAAACACCATATATTTT

len: 17
j_gene: TRBJ1-4
abundance: .
v_gene: TRBV5-1
d_gene: TRBD1
CDR3aa: CASSILSGTGRAEKLFF
CDR3nt: TGCGCCAGCAGCATACTTTCCGGGACAGGGAGAGCCGAAAAACTGTTTTTT

len: 14
j_gene: TRBJ2-2
abundance: .
v_gene: TRBV27
d_gene: TRBD2
CDR3aa: CASSFSGMTGELFF
CDR3nt: TGTGCCAGCAGTTTTAGCGGGATGACCGGGGAGCTGTTTTTT

len: 15
j_gene: TRBJ2-7
abundance: .
v_gene: TRBV6-1
d_gene: .
CDR3aa: CASSEAGTRSYEQYF
CDR3nt: TGTGCCAGCAGTGAAGCTGGAACTCGCTCCTACGAGCAGTACTTC

len: 12
j_gene: TRBJ2-7
abundance: .
v_gene: TRBV7-9
d_gene: .
CDR3aa: CASSLELRGPDF
CDR3nt: TGTGCCAGCAGCTTAGAGTTAAGAGGGCCCGACTTC

len: 16
j_gene: TRBJ2-1
abundance: .
v_gene: TRBV27
d_gene: .
CDR3aa: CASRSTPSIYANEQFF
CDR3nt: TGTGCCAGCAGGTCCACCCCTTCCATATACGCGAATGAGCAGTTCTTC

len: 14
j_gene: TRBJ2-3
abundance: .
v_gene: TRBV9
d_gene: .
CDR3aa: CASSVGSGPDTQYF
CDR3nt: TGTGCCAGCAGCGTTGGGTCGGGCCCGGATACGCAGTATTTT

len: 12
j_gene: TRBJ2-5
abundance: few
v_gene: TRBV10-3
d_gene: .
CDR3aa: CAIKGVGETQYF
CDR3nt: TGTGCCATCAAGGGGGTGGGCGAGACCCAGTACTTC

len: 15
j_gene: TRBJ2-7
abundance: .
v_gene: TRBV25-1
d_gene: TRBD1
CDR3aa: CASSDNRGRGYEQYF
CDR3nt: TGTGCCAGCAGTGACAACAGGGGGCGAGGCTACGAGCAGTACTTC

len: 15
j_gene: TRBJ1-1
abundance: .
v_gene: TRBV6-6
d_gene: TRBD1
CDR3aa: CASSLRGQPNTEAFF
CDR3nt: TGTGCCAGCAGCTTACGGGGACAGCCGAACACTGAAGCTTTCTTT

len: 14
j_gene: TRBJ1-1
abundance: .
v_gene: TRBV2
d_gene: TRBD1
CDR3aa: CASSGQGANTEAFF
CDR3nt: TGTGCCAGCAGTGGACAGGGTGCGAACACTGAAGCTTTCTTT

len: 15
j_gene: TRBJ1-2
abundance: .
v_gene: TRBV7-3
d_gene: TRBD1
CDR3aa: CASSFGQGTNYGYTF
CDR3nt: TGTGCCAGCAGCTTCGGACAGGGGACTAACTATGGCTACACCTTC

len: 11
j_gene: TRBJ2-7
abundance: once
v_gene: TRBV7-2
d_gene: .
CDR3aa: CASSLFDEQYF
CDR3nt: TGTGCCAGCAGCTTATTCGACGAGCAGTACTTC